This T cell receptor beta chain was profiled in a study of spatial heterogeneity in lung cancer. This CDR3 region has 14 residues. Deletions cut 2 bases from V and 6 bases from J, with 10 bases between. Germline V CDR1 and CDR2: WSHSY, SAAADI. Time point indicated: sample taken at primary tumor resection. No cell sorting; template was whole RNA from tumor, lung tissue or PBMC. This clonotype is labeled as medium-sized (0.01 to 0.1%). Since it is a stray read in a library aimed at alpha chains, this beta chain has a size that is not meaningful. TCRdb redid the calling of the 5' RACE reads with MiXCR, one entry per CDR3 protein. The sample consists of 7,000 or so distinct CDR3 sequences, roughly 5.2% of them appearing once.

The clonotype originates from a female donor with early-stage non-small cell lung cancer. The chain links TRBV10-2 to TRBJ2-2, with D perhaps TRBD1 (6 bases). This specimen consisted of normal lung tissue next to the tumor, obtained at surgery. The CDR3 spells CASSETGTAGELFF. The CDR3 DNA follows: TGCGCCAGCAGTGAGACAGGGACCGCCGGGGAGCTGTTTTTT.